The clone carrying this T cell receptor beta chain was recorded only once. This specimen comes from a study of cytomegalovirus exposure and HLA in healthy donors. Study-wide context: Of all 400 or so donors who were genotyped, 70% to 85% belonged to the Caucasian-associated ancestry cluster.

V was trimmed by 4 bases and J by 3 bases, leaving 13 bases between them. CDR3 length equals 15 residues. Germline CDR1 LNHDA, CDR2 SQIVND (reference sequence). PCR was performed using 60 Vbeta and 13 Jbeta primers. The protocol was immunoSEQ multiplex PCR, while the TCRdb copy is restricted to in-frame clones and leaves out a portion. The profile shows some 87,000 clones, roughly 79% of them singletons. The source material was PBMCs. The clonotype originates from a man aged 18 to 29 in good health and CMV-seropositive. The J gene is TRBJ1-5, the V gene TRBV19, with D hard to call. The CDR3 region is CASSTSREPNQPQHF. The DNA for the CDR3 is TGTGCCAGTAGTACGTCGAGGGAACCCAATCAGCCCCAGCATTTT.